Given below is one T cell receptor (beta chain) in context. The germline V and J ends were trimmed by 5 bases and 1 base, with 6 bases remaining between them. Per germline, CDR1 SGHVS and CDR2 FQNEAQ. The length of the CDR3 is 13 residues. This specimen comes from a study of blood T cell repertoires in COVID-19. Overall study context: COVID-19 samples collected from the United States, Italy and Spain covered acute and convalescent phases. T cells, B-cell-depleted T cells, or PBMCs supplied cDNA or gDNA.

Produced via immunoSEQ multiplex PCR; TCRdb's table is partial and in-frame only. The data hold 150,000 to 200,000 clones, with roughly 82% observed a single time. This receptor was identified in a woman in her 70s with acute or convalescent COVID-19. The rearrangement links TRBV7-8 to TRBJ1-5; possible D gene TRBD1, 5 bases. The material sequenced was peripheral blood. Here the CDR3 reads CASSRQSNQPQHF. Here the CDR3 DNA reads TGTGCCAGCAGCAGACAGAGCAATCAGCCCCAGCATTTT. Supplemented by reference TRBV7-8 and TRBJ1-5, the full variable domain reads GAGVSQSPRYKVAKRGQDVALRCDPISGHVSLFWYQQALGQGPEFLTYFQNEAQLDKSGLPSDRFFAERPEGSVSTLKIQRTQQEDSAVYLCASSRQSNQPQHFGDGTRLSIL.